One TCR beta chain is described in this entry. This entry comes from a study of OX40 agonist ivuxolimab in advanced cancers. Study in general: Past anti-PD-1, anti-PD-L1 or anti-CTLA-4 therapy was accepted, and around 40% had received some.

Measured with immunoSEQ multiplex PCR; TCRdb has only the in-frame clones, and not every one. The table has tens of thousands of clones, roughly nine tenths seen once. V shed 5 bases and J shed 6 bases, with 17 bases lying between them. There are 15 residues in the CDR3. Germline V gives CDR1 SGHVS, CDR2 FQNEAQ. The chain has TRBV7-8 and TRBJ1-5; D possibly corresponds to TRBD1 (6 bases). The source material was CD4+ or CD8+ T cells sorted from blood, sampled in a trial of the OX40 agonist ivuxolimab. The TCR comes from an adult with an advanced solid tumor such as melanoma, head and neck, liver or kidney cancer. The DNA of the CDR3 is TGTGCCAGCAGCCCTAATTGGGCAGGGGCTCAGCCCCAGCATTTT. It encodes CASSPNWAGAQPQHF. Supplemented by reference TRBV7-8 and TRBJ1-5, the full variable domain reads GAGVSQSPRYKVAKRGQDVALRCDPISGHVSLFWYQQALGQGPEFLTYFQNEAQLDKSGLPSDRFFAERPEGSVSTLKIQRTQQEDSAVYLCASSPNWAGAQPQHFGDGTRLSIL.